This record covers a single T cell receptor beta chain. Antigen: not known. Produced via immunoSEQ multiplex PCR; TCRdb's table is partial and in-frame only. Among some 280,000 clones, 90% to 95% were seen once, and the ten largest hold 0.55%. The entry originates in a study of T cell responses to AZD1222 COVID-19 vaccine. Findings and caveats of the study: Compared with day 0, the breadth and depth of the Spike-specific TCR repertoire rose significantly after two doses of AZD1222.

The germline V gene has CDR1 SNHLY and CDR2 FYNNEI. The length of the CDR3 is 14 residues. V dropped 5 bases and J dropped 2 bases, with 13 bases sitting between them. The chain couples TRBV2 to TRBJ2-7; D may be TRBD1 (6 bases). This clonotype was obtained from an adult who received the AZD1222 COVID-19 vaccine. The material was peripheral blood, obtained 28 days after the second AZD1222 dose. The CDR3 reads CASSSTGMAYEQYF. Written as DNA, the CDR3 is TGTGCCAGCAGTAGTACAGGGATGGCCTACGAGCAGTACTTC.